The T cell receptor beta chain under discussion was sequenced for a study of blood T cell repertoires in COVID-19. V lost 6 bases to trimming and J lost 4 bases, with 7 bases between them. CDR1 and CDR2 from the germline V gene are MNHEY and SVGAGI. The CDR3 loop spans 11 amino acids. Generated by immunoSEQ multiplex PCR, the TCRdb table keeps only in-frame clones and is missing some. Here the sample spans roughly 200,000 clones, 87% being singletons. V gene TRBV6-5 combines with J gene TRBJ2-7; a weak D match, TRBD2 (6 bases). The clonotype comes from a woman aged 18-29 years who had recovered from COVID-19. The sequencing input was peripheral blood. CDR3 in DNA: TGTGCCAGCAGGGGGACTTACGAGCAGTACTTC. Translation gives CASRGTYEQYF.